Included here is one T cell receptor (beta chain) sequence, with context. What it recognizes is unknown. This sample stems from a study of cytomegalovirus exposure and HLA in healthy donors. Across the whole study: Samples from HLA-typed donors yielded about 85 million unique TCRs in an early data release. Study outcomes and limitations: Among the most significant clusters, several appeared linked to common viral pathogens in a later analysis. TCR beta chains numbering more than 150 were designated cytomegalovirus-associated.

The study ran its PCR with 60 Vbeta and 13 Jbeta primers. Profiled with immunoSEQ multiplex PCR; TCRdb holds only in-frame clones, not every one. The data contain 150,000 to 200,000 clones, around 80% of them singletons. CDR1 is SGHRS and CDR2 is YFSETQ in the germline V gene. The CDR3 consists of 14 residues. V gave up 1 base and J gave up 0 bases, with 8 bases separating them. The V call is TRBV5-1, the J call TRBJ2-7; D gene uncertain. The receptor was derived from a woman in her thirties in good health and CMV-seronegative. Sequenced material: PBMCs. DNA for the CDR3: TGCGCCAGCAGCTTGTTTAGCAACTCCTACGAGCAGTACTTC. Translating gives CASSLFSNSYEQYF.